The clone carrying this T cell receptor beta chain was recorded once. This CDR3 has 16 residues. V was trimmed by 1 base and J by 0 bases, leaving 13 bases between them. The germline V gene has CDR1 SQVTM and CDR2 ANQGSEA. The source of the sample is a study of beta chain features in type 1 diabetes. The authors reverse transcribed all of the isolated RNA, so sequencing captured expressed TCRB transcripts. Sequencing was performed with immunoSEQ multiplex PCR; in TCRdb, only in-frame clones are kept and a portion is missing. The sample lists 250,000 or so clones, 68% occurring once. This TCR was recovered from a man younger than 40 in good health. The chain recombines TRBV29-1 with TRBJ2-1; D remains ambiguous. The sample comprised naive CD4+ T cells from blood. CDR3 nucleotide sequence: TGCAGCGTTGAAGTGGGCACAGCAAACTCCTACAATGAGCAGTTCTTC. Translation: CSVEVGTANSYNEQFF.